This record covers a single T cell receptor beta chain. Its antigen remains unknown. The data are from a study of T cell repertoires in cytomegalovirus infection. Study information: CMV infection plus the matching HLA type was flagged by public TCR beta signatures.

TCRdb ran MiXCR on the reads and lists one entry per CDR3 protein. The table records roughly 350,000 distinct CDR3 sequences, roughly 34% of them present only once. Germline V gene lookup returns CDR1 MNHNY and CDR2 SVGAGI (reference sequence). CDR3 length: 17 residues. Trimming cost V 4 bases and J 1 base; bases outside gene matches: 10. The chain uses TRBV6-6 and TRBJ2-1; 7 positions agree with TRBD2. The sequence came from a human donor in good health (CMV status not recorded). Some clones in this sample may be carry-over from other donors' samples. Sequenced here: cultured PBMCs, sampled from culture after CMV antigen stimulation. The CDR3 region is CASSSPFGRGSYNEQFF. In DNA, the CDR3 is TGTGCCAGCAGTTCCCCTTTTGGGCGGGGGTCCTACAATGAGCAGTTCTTC.